This T cell receptor (beta chain) was recovered during a study of T-cell memory formation after mild COVID-19. TCRdb processed the 5' RACE reads anew with MiXCR; each CDR3 protein has one entry. In the table there are approximately 500,000 distinct CDR3 sequences, roughly 25% of which are singletons. V was clipped by 1 base and J by 7 bases; unmatched bases: 10. The CDR3 totals 17 residues. Germline-derived CDR1 and CDR2 are SGHAT and FQNNGV. Study-wide findings and caveats: SARS-CoV-2 specificity was not confirmed for second-wave clones peaking on day 37. Contracting clones from day 15 to 85 had balanced CD4/CD8; later expanders favoured CD4+.

This clonotype was observed a few times. The antigen is not known. Material for sequencing was PBMCs or a T cell subset sorted from them (not recorded which). The V gene is TRBV11-2, the J gene TRBJ2-1; 10 bases line up with TRBD2. The TCR comes from an adult woman who had mild COVID-19 (a few samples of this study predate the infection). Cell type and time point are not known. CDR3 residues: CASSLVASGSQRNEQFF. CDR3 nucleotides: TGTGCCAGCAGCTTAGTTGCTAGCGGGAGTCAGCGAAATGAGCAGTTCTTC.